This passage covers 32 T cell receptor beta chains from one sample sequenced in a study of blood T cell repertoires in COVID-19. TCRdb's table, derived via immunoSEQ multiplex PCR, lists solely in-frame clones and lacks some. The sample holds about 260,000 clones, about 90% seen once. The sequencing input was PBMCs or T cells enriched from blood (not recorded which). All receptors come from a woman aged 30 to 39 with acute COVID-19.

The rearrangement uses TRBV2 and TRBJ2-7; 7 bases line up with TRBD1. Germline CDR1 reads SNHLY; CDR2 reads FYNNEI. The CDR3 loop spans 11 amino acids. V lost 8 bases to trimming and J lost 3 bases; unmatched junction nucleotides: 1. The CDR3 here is CASGTVYEQYF. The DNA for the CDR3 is TGTGCCAGCGGGACAGTCTACGAGCAGTACTTC.

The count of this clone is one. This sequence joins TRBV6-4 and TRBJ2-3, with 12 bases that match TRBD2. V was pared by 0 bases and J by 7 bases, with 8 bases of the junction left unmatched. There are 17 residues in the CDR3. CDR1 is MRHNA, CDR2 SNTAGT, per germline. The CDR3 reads CASSDSETSGRPHTQYF. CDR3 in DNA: TGTGCCAGCAGTGACTCGGAGACTAGCGGGAGACCCCATACGCAGTATTTT.

The CDR3 region has the DNA TGTGCCAGCAGCCAGACTAGCGGGGTTAACATTCAGTACTTC. This encodes CASSQTSGVNIQYF. The gene calls are TRBV4-2 and TRBJ2-4; TRBD2 matches 11 bases. CDR3 size: 14 residues. The germline gives CDR1 LGHNA, CDR2 YNFKEQ. The junction had 2 bases not matched to a gene; V was cut back by 3 bases and J by 7 bases.

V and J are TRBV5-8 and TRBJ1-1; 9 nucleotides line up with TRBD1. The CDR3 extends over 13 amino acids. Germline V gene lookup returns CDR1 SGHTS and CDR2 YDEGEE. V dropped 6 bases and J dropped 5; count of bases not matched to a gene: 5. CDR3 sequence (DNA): TGTGCCAGCACACAGGGGGCTGTAACTGAAGCTTTCTTT. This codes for CASTQGAVTEAFF.

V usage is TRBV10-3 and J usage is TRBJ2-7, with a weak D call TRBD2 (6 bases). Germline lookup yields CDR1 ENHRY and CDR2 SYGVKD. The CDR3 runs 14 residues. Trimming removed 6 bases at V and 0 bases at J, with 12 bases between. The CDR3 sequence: CAIRSGAGSYEQYF. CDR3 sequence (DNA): TGTGCCATCAGGTCGGGAGCGGGCTCCTACGAGCAGTACTTC.

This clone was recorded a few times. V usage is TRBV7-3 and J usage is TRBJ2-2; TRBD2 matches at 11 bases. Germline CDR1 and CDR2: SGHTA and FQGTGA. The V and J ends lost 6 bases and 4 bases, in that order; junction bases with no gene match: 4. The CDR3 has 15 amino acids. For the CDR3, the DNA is TGTGCCAGCAGGCTAGCGGGAGGCAGCACCGGGGAGCTGTTTTTT. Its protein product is CASRLAGGSTGELFF.

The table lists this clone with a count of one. The CDR3 bases are TGTGCCACCAGCAGAAACCCAGGGGACGCGGAAAAACTGTTTTTT. This sequence encodes CATSRNPGDAEKLFF. This sequence joins TRBV15 and TRBJ1-4; weak D call: TRBD1 (6 bases). CDR1 LNHNV and CDR2 YYDKDF come from the germline V gene (reference sequence). Trimming pared 2 bases from V and 8 bases from J, leaving 15 bases between. The CDR3 runs 15 residues.

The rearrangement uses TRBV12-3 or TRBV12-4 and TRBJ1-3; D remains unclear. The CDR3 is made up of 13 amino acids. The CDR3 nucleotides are TGTGGAGGCGCAATTAGCTCTGGAAACACCATATATTTT. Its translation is CGGAISSGNTIYF.

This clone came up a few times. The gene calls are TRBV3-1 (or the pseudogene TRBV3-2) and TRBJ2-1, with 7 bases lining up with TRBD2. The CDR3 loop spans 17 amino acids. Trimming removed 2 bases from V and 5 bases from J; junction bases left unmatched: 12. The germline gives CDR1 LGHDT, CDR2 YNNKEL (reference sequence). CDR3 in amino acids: CASSQLRGSKGNNEQFF. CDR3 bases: TGTGCCAGCAGCCAATTGCGGGGGAGCAAGGGGAACAATGAGCAGTTCTTC.

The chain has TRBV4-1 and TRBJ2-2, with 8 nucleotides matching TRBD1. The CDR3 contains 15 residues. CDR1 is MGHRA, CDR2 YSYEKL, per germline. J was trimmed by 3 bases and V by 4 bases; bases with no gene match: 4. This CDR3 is CASSPQGQDTGELFF. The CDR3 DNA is TGCGCCAGCAGCCCACAGGGACAGGACACCGGGGAGCTGTTTTTT.

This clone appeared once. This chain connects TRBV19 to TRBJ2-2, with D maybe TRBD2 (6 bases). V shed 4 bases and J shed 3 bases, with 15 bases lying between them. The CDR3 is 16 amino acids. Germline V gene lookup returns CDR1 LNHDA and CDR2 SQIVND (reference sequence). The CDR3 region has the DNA TGTGCCAGTAGTACCAGACCGGGGGAGGACACCGGGGAGCTGTTTTTT. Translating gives CASSTRPGEDTGELFF.

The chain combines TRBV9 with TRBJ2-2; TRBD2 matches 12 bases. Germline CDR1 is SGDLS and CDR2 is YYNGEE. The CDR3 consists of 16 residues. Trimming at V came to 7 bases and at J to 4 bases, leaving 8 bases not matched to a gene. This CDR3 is CASSLAGGLGTGELFF. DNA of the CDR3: TGTGCCAGCTCACTAGCGGGAGGACTGGGCACCGGGGAGCTGTTTTTT.

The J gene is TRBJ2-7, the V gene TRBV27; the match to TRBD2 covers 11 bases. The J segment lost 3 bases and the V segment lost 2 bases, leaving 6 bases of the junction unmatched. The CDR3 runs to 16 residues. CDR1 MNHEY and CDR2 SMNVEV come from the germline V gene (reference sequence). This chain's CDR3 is CASSLGPGTSGYEQYF. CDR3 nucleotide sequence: TGTGCCAGCAGTTTAGGACCCGGGACTAGCGGCTACGAGCAGTACTTC.

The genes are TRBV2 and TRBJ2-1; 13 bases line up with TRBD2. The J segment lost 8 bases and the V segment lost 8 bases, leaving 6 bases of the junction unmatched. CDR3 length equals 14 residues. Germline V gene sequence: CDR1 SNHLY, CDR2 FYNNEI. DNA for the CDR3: TGTGCCAGCGGAGGGACTAGCGGGATCTATGAGCAGTTCTTC. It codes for CASGGTSGIYEQFF.

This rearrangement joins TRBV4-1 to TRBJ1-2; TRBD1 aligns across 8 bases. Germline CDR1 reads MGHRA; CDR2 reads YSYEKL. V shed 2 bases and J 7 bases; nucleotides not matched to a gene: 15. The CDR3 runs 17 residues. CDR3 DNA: TGCGCCAGCAGCCAAAACCCAGCGGGACAGGAGTCAAGTGGCTACACCTTC. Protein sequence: CASSQNPAGQESSGYTF.

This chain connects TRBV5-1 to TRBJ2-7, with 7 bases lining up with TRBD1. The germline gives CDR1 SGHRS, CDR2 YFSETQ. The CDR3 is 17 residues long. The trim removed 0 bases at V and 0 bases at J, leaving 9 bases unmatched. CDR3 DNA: TGCGCCAGCAGCTTGGCGGGTATCAGGACAGGCTCCTACGAGCAGTACTTC. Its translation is CASSLAGIRTGSYEQYF.

The CDR3 is CASRQGLAGGPGSYEQYF. Here the CDR3 DNA reads TGTGCCAGCAGACAAGGACTAGCGGGAGGACCCGGCTCCTACGAGCAGTACTTC. The chain has TRBV7-2 and TRBJ2-7; 14 bases are a match to TRBD2. Germline-derived CDR1 and CDR2 are SGHTA and FQGNSA. The CDR3 covers 18 residues. Trimming cost V 6 bases and J 0 bases; bases outside gene matches: 10.

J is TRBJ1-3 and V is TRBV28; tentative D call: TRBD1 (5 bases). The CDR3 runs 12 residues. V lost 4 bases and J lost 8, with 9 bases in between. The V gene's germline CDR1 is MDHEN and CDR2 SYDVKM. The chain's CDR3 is CASSSPGDTIYF. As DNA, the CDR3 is TGTGCCAGCAGTTCCCCGGGGGACACCATATATTTT.

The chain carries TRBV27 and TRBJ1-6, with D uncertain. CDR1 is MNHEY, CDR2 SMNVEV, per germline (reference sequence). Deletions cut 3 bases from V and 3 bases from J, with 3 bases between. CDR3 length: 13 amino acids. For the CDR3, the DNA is TGTGCCAGCAGTTTCTACTATAATTCACCCCTCCACTTT. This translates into CASSFYYNSPLHF.

Written as DNA, the CDR3 is TGTGCCAGTACAGGGGCCCGAGGCTACACCTTC. Amino acid sequence: CASTGARGYTF. The V gene is TRBV19, the J gene TRBJ1-2; TRBD1 is a possible D gene (6 bases). Germline V lookup: CDR1 LNHDA, CDR2 SQIVND (reference sequence). V lost 7 bases and J 8 bases, leaving 11 bases between the germline ends. The CDR3 has 11 residues.

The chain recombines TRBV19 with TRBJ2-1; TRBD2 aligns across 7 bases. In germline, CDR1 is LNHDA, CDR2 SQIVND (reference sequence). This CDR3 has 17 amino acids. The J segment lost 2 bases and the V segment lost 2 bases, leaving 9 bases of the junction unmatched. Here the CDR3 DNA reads TGTGCCAGTAGTATAAACTGGGTGGGAGGGGCCTACAATGAGCAGTTCTTC. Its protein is CASSINWVGGAYNEQFF.

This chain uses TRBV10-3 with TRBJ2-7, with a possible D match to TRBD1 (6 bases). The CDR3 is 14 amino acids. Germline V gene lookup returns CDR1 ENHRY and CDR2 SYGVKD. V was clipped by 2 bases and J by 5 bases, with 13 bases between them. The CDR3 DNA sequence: TGTGCCATCAGTGAGGGGGGCCCCGAGGACGAGCAGTACTTC. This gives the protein CAISEGGPEDEQYF.

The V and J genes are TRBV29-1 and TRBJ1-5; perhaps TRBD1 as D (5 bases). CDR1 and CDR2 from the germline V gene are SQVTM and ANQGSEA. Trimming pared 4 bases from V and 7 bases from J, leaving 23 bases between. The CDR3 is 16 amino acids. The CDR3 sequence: CSVAGDGAGGGQPQHF. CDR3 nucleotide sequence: TGCAGCGTTGCCGGGGACGGTGCTGGAGGAGGGCAGCCCCAGCATTTT.

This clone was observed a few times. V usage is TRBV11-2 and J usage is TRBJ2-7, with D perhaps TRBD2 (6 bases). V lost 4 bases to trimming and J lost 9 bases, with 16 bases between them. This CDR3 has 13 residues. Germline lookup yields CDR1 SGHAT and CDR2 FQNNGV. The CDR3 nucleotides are TGTGCCAGCAGCTCAACCGGGACTCCCGGGCAGTACTTC. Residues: CASSSTGTPGQYF.

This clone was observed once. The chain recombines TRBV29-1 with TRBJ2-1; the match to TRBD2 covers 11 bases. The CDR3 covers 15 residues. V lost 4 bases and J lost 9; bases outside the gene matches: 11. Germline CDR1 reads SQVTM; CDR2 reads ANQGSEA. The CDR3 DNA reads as TGCAGCGTTGGAACTACTAGCGGGAGTAGCGGTGAGCAGTTCTTC. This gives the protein CSVGTTSGSSGEQFF.

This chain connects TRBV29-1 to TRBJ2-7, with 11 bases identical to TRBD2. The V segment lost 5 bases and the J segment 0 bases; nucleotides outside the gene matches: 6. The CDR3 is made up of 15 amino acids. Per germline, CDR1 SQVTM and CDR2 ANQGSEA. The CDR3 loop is CSVSGTSGSSYEQYF. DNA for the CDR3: TGCAGCGTTTCCGGGACTAGCGGTAGCTCCTACGAGCAGTACTTC.

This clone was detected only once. This CDR3 reads CASSVASWVAGMFTDTQYF. CDR3 sequence (DNA): TGTGCCAGCAGCGTAGCCTCGTGGGTAGCGGGAATGTTTACAGATACGCAGTATTTT. The chain recombines TRBV9 with TRBJ2-3; 8 bases are shared with TRBD2. The V segment lost 0 bases and the J segment 3 bases; nucleotides outside the gene matches: 15. CDR3 length: 19 amino acids. From germline, CDR1 is SGDLS and CDR2 YYNGEE.

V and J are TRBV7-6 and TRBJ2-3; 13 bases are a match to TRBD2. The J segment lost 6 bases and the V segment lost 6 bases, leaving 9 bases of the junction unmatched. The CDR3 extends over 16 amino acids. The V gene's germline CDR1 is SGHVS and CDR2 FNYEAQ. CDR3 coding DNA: TGTGCCAGCAGTCAAAGGACTAGCGGGAGCGGGGATACGCAGTATTTT. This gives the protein CASSQRTSGSGDTQYF.

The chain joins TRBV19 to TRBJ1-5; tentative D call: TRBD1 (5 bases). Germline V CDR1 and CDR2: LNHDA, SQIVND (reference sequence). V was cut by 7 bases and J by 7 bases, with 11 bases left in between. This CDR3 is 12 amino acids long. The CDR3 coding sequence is TGTGCCAGTATGGCAGGGTGGCAGCCCCAGCATTTT. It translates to CASMAGWQPQHF.

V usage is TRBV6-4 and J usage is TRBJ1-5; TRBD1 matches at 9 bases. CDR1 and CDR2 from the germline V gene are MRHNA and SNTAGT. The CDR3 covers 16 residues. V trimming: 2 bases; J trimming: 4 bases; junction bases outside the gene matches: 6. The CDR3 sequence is CASSDPRDRENQPQHF. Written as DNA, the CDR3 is TGTGCCAGCAGTGACCCTAGGGACAGGGAGAATCAGCCCCAGCATTTT.

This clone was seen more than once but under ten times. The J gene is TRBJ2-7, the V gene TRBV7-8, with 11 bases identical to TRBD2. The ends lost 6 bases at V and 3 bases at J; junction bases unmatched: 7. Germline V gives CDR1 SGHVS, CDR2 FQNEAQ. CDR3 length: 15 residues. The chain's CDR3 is CASSYKTSGSYEQYF. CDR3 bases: TGTGCCAGCAGTTATAAAACTAGCGGGAGCTACGAGCAGTACTTC.

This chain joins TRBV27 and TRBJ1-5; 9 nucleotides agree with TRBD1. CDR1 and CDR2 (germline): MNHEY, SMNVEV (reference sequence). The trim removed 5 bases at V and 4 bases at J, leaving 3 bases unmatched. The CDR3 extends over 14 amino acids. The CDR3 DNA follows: TGTGCCAGCAGTACCGGACAGGGGAATCAGCCCCAGCATTTT. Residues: CASSTGQGNQPQHF.